The rows below give T cell receptor beta chains drawn from one sample of a study of shared clonotypes between healthy human individuals. Clones were read by immunoSEQ multiplex PCR, and TCRdb kept only the in-frame ones, dropping some. The sample contains about 2.4 million clones, more than 85% of which appear only once. Sample: naive CD4+ T cells from PBMCs. The source of these receptors is a man aged 18-30 years in good health. Some clones in this sample may be carry-over from other donors' samples. CDR3s include the opening cysteine and the closing phenylalanine or tryptophan. Each record gives: D gene, clone size, CDR3 length, J gene, V gene, CDR3 DNA, CDR3 protein. D genes are given only for firm matches. Not all rows give a size; the values are once, few, many and, for expanded clones, a class.

>TRBD1|.|14|TRBJ2-7|TRBV28
TGTGCCAGCCATCCGACAGGGGGCGCGTACGAGCAGTACTTC
CASHPTGGAYEQYF
>.|.|13|TRBJ1-1|TRBV6-1
TGTGCCAGCACCCTGAACAGCCTCACTGAAGCTTTCTTT
CASTLNSLTEAFF
>.|.|15|TRBJ2-1|TRBV5-1
TGCGCCAGCAGCCCCAGCGGACTCTCCTACAATGAGCAGTTCTTC
CASSPSGLSYNEQFF
>.|.|13|TRBJ2-5|TRBV7-3
TGTGCCAGCAGCAGAGGACGCGAGGGGACCCAGTACTTC
CASSRGREGTQYF
>.|.|15|TRBJ2-3|TRBV7-7
TGTGCCAGCAGCTCCGGCCAGCGGGGCACAGATACGCAGTATTTT
CASSSGQRGTDTQYF
>TRBD1|.|15|TRBJ1-2|TRBV5-1
TGCGCCAGCAGCCCAGACGTACAGGGGAACTATGGCTACACCTTC
CASSPDVQGNYGYTF
>.|.|15|TRBJ2-7|TRBV5-5
TGTGCCAGCAGCCTGGGGGTTGTCAGCTCCTACGAGCAGTACTTC
CASSLGVVSSYEQYF
>.|few|13|TRBJ1-1|TRBV30
TGTGCCTGGAGTGTAAGTAGGTTGAGGCGAGCTTTCTTT
CAWSVSRLRRAFF
>.|once|12|TRBJ2-1|TRBV2
TGTGCCAGCAGTGAAAGATCTCAGTTACAGTTCTTC
CASSERSQLQFF
>.|.|15|TRBJ1-5|TRBV19
TGTGCCAGTAGTATTGGCGGACATAGCAATCAGCCCCAGCATTTT
CASSIGGHSNQPQHF
>.|.|13|TRBJ1-4|TRBV5-1
TGCGCCAGCAGCTTAGGGGTCGGGGAAAAACTGTTTTTT
CASSLGVGEKLFF
>TRBD1|few|12|TRBJ1-2|TRBV19
TGTGCCAGTAGTAGGTCGACAGGGGAAGGCACCTTC
CASSRSTGEGTF
>TRBD1|.|15|TRBJ2-7|TRBV19
TGTGCCAGTAGTATTAGGACAGGGGGCCCCTACGAGCAGTACTTC
CASSIRTGGPYEQYF
>.|.|19|TRBJ2-6|TRBV7-2
TGTGCCAGCAGCCCTAGGGGAGCGGGACAAGGTGGTGGGGCCAACGTCCTGACTTTC
CASSPRGAGQGGGANVLTF
>.|once|13|TRBJ1-1|TRBV5-1
TGCGCCAGCCGCACACACAGGGACACTGAAGCTTTCTTT
CASRTHRDTEAFF
>TRBD2|.|15|TRBJ2-7|TRBV15
TGTGCCACCAGCAGGGATCGGGGAGGGCGGCGCGAGCAGTACTTC
CATSRDRGGRREQYF
>.|once|15|TRBJ1-5|TRBV7-2
TGTGCCAGCAGCCTACAGTGGACTAGCAATCAGCCCCAGCATTTT
CASSLQWTSNQPQHF
>.|.|11|TRBJ2-4|TRBV20-1
TGCAGTGCAGACAGTGAAAACATTCAGTACTTC
CSADSENIQYF
>.|.|13|TRBJ2-5|TRBV30
TGTGCCTGGGCATGGGACTTAAAAGAGACCCAGTACTTC
CAWAWDLKETQYF
>.|.|15|TRBJ2-3|TRBV29-1
TGCAGCGTCCAATATGGGGGAGGTTGGACAGATACGCAGTATTTT
CSVQYGGGWTDTQYF
>TRBD1|.|15|TRBJ1-4|TRBV28
TGTGCCAGCAGTTTCCCGGGACAGGGCCCTGAAAAACTGTTTTTT
CASSFPGQGPEKLFF
>.|.|14|TRBJ1-2|TRBV28
TGTGCCAGCAGGGCTCACGGCAGGGTAGATGGCTACACCTTC
CASRAHGRVDGYTF
>.|.|14|TRBJ1-1|TRBV6-5
TGTGCCAGCAGTTACGGGCCACTAAACACTGAAGCTTTCTTT
CASSYGPLNTEAFF
>.|.|15|TRBJ1-1|TRBV28
TGTGCCAGCATCACCGGGGGGGCACGGAGCACTGAAGCTTTCTTT
CASITGGARSTEAFF
>.|.|15|TRBJ2-1|TRBV2
TGTGCCAGCAGCCCCCGGGAGTACCCCTACAATGAGCAGTTCTTC
CASSPREYPYNEQFF
>.|.|13|TRBJ1-1|TRBV6-6
TGTGCCAGCAGGCTGTTCGTTAACACTGAAGCTTTCTTT
CASRLFVNTEAFF
>.|.|14|TRBJ2-1|TRBV28
TGTGCCAGCAGTTTTTTGGGCCAGCCCAGTGAGCAGTTCTTC
CASSFLGQPSEQFF
>TRBD1|once|18|TRBJ2-7|TRBV27
TGTGCCAGCAGTACGTACAACTTACCGGGACAGGGGTATGACGAGCAGTACTTC
CASSTYNLPGQGYDEQYF
>.|.|13|TRBJ2-7|TRBV6-5
TGTGCCAGCAGTCAGACTGGCAGCCCAGTGAGGAGCTTC
CASSQTGSPVRSF
>.|.|18|TRBJ2-1|TRBV5-1
TGCGCCAGCAGCCGCTTCATAGTGTTCCGGGAGTTAGGCAATGAGCAGTTCTTC
CASSRFIVFRELGNEQFF
>.|.|16|TRBJ2-5|TRBV2
TGTGCCAGCAGTGAACCTCGCCAAGCGGGTAGGGAGACCCAGTACTTC
CASSEPRQAGRETQYF
>.|.|15|TRBJ2-6|TRBV7-3
TGTGCCAGCAGCTTAAGGCGAGGAGGGGCCAACGTCCTGACTTTC
CASSLRRGGANVLTF
>.|few|13|TRBJ1-1|TRBV7-9
TGTGCCAGCAGTCTCGCGGGGTTCTCTGAAGCTTTCTTT
CASSLAGFSEAFF
>.|.|12|TRBJ1-1|TRBV30
TGTGCCCTACACCCGGGGGACACTGAAGCTTTCTTT
CALHPGDTEAFF
>.|.|14|TRBJ2-7|TRBV6-5
TGTGCCAGCAGTTACGACCGAAACGCCTACGAGCAGTACTTC
CASSYDRNAYEQYF
>.|.|12|TRBJ1-5|TRBV30
TGTGCCTGGAGTGTCCCCCCGGGGCCCCAGCATTTT
CAWSVPPGPQHF
>.|.|13|TRBJ1-1|TRBV28
TGTGCCAGCAGTGCTCCAGGGAGGGCTGAAGCTTTCTTT
CASSAPGRAEAFF
>.|.|16|TRBJ2-3|TRBV28
TGTGCCAGCAGTCCGACTCAAGAGCCTAGCACAGATACGCAGTATTTT
CASSPTQEPSTDTQYF
>.|once|15|TRBJ1-2|TRBV5-5
TGTGCCAGCAGCTTGGTAGGGAGTGGGGACTATGGCTACACCTTC
CASSLVGSGDYGYTF